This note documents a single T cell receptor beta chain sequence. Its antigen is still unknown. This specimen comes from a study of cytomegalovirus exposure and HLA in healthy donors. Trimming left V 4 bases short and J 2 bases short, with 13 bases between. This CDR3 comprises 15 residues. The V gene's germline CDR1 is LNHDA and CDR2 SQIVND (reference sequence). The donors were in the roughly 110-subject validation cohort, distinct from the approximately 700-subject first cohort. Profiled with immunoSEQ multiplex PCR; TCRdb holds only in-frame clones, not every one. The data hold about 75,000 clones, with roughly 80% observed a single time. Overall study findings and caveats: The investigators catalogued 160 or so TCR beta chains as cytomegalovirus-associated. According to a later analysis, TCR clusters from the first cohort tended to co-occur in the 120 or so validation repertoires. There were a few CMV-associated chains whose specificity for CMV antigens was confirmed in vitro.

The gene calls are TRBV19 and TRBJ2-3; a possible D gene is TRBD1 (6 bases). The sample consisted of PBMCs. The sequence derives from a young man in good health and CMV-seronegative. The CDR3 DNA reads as TGTGCCAGTAGTAAATGGACAGCCTTCACAGATACGCAGTATTTT. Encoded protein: CASSKWTAFTDTQYF.